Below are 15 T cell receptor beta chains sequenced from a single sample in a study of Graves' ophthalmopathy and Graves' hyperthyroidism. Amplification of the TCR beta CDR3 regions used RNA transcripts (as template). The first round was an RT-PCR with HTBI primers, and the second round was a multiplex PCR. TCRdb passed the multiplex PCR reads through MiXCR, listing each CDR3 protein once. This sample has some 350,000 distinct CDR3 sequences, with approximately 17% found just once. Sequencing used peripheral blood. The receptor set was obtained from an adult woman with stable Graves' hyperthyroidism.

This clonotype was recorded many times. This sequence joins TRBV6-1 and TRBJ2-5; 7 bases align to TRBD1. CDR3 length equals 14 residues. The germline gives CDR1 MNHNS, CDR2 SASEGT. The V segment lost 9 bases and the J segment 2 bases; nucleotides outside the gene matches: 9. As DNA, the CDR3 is TGTGCCAGTCGAAATGGGGACAGACAAGAGACCCAGTACTTC. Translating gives CASRNGDRQETQYF.

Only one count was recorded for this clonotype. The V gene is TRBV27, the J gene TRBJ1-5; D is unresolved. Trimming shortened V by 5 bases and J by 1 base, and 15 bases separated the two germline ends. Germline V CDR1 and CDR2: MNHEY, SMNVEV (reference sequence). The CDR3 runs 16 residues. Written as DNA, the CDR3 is TGTGCCAGCAGTCCTCTATTTCCAGGCAGCAATCAGCCCCAGCATTTT. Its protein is CASSPLFPGSNQPQHF.

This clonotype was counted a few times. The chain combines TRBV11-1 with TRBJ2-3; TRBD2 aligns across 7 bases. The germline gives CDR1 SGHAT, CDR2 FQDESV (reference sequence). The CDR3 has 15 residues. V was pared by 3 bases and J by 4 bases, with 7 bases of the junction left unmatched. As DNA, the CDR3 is TGTGCCAGCAGCTTTCTCGCGGGAGAGGCAGATACGCAGTATTTT. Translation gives CASSFLAGEADTQYF. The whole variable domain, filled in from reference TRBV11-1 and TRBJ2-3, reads EAEVAQSPRYKITEKSQAVAFWCDPISGHATLYWYRQILGQGPELLVQFQDESVVDDSQLPKDRFSAERLKGVDSTLKIQPAELGDSAMYLCASSFLAGEADTQYFGPGTRLTVL.

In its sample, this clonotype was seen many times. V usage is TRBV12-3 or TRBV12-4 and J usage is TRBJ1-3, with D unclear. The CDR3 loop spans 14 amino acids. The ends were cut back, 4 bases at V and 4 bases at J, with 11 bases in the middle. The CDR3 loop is CASSSPFRGNTIYF. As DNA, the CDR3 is TGTGCCAGCAGTTCCCCGTTCAGGGGAAACACCATATATTTT.

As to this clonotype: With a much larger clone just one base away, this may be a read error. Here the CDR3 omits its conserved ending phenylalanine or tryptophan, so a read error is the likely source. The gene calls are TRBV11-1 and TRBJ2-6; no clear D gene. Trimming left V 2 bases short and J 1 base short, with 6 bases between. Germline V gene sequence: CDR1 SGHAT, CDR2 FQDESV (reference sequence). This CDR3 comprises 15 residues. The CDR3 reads CASSLHWSGANVLTV. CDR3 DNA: TGTGCCAGCAGCTTACATTGGTCTGGGGCCAACGTCCTGACTGTC.

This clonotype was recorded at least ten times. The CDR3 DNA follows: TGTGCCAGCAGCTTAGCAGGAAAAGAAGAGACCCAGTACTTC. It is translated as CASSLAGKEETQYF. This chain links TRBV7-9 with TRBJ2-5; D is undetermined. V was trimmed by 0 bases and J by 3 bases, leaving 8 bases between them. Germline CDR1 reads SEHNR; CDR2 reads FQNEAQ (reference sequence). This CDR3 region has 14 residues.

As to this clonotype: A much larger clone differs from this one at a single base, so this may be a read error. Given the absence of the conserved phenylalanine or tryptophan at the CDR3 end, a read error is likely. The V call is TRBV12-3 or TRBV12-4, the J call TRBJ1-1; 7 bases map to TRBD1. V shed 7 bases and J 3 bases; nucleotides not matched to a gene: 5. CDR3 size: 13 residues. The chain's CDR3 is CASTRDSHTEAFS. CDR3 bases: TGTGCCAGCACACGGGACAGCCACACTGAAGCTTTCTCT.

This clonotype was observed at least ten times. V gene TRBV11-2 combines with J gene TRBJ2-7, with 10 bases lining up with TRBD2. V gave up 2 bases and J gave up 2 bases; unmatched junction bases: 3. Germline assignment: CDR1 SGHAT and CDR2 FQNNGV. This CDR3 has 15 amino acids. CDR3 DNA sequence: TGTGCCAGCAGCTTAAATAGCGGGAGGACCTACGAGCAGTACTTC. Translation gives CASSLNSGRTYEQYF. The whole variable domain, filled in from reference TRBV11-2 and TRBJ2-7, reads EAGVAQSPRYKIIEKRQSVAFWCNPISGHATLYWYQQILGQGPKLLIQFQNNGVVDDSQLPKDRFSAERLKGVDSTLKIQPAKLEDSAVYLCASSLNSGRTYEQYFGPGTRLTVT.

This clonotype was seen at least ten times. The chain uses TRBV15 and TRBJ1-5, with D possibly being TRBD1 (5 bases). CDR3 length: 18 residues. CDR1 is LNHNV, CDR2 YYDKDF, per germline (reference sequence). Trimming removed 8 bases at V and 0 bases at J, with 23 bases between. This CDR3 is CATSPRGLITYSNQPQHF. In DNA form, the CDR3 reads TGTGCCACCTCCCCGAGGGGTCTGATTACGTATAGCAATCAGCCCCAGCATTTT.

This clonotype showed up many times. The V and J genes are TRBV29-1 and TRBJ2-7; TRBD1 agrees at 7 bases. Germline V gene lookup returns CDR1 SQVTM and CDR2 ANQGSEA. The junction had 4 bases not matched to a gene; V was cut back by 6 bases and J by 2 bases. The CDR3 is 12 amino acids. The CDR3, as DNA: TGCAGCGTCCCAGGACAGGCCTACGAGCAGTACTTC. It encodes CSVPGQAYEQYF.

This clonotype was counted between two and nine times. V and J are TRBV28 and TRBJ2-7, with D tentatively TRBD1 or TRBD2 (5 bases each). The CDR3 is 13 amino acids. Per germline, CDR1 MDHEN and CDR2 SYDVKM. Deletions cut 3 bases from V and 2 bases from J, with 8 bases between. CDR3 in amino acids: CASSFMGAYEQYF. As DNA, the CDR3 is TGTGCCAGCAGTTTTATGGGGGCCTACGAGCAGTACTTC.

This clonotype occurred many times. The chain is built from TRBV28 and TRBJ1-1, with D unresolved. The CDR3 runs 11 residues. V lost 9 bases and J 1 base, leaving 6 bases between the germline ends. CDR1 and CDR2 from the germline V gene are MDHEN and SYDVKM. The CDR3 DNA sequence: TGTGCCAGTTTTCGGAACACTGAAGCTTTCTTT. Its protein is CASFRNTEAFF.

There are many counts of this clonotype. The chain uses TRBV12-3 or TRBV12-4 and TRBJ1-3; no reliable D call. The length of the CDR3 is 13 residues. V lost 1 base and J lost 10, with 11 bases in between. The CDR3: CASSLVVPRTIYF. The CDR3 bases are TGTGCCAGCAGTTTAGTCGTCCCTCGGACCATATATTTT.

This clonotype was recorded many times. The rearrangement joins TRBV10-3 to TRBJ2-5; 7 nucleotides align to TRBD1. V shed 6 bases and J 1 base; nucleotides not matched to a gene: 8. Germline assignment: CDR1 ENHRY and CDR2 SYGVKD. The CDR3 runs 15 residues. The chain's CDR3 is CAIRPNRDSQETQYF. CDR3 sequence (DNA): TGTGCCATCAGGCCCAACCGGGACAGCCAAGAGACCCAGTACTTC.

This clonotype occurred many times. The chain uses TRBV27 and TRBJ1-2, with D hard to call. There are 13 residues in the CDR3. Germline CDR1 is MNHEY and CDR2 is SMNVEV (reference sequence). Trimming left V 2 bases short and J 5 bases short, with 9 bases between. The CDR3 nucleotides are TGTGCCAGCAGTTTAGAGGGTGTGTATGGCTACACCTTC. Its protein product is CASSLEGVYGYTF.